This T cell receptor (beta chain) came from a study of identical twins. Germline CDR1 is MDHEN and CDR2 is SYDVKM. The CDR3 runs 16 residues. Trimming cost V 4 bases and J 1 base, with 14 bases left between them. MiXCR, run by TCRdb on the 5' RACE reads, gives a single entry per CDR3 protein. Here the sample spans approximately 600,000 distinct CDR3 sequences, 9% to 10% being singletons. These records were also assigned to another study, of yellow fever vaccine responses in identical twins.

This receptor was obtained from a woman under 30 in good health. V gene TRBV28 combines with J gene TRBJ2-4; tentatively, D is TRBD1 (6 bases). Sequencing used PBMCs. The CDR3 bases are TGTGCCAGCAGTTCAACAGGGTTATGGGCCAAAAACATTCAGTACTTC. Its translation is CASSSTGLWAKNIQYF.